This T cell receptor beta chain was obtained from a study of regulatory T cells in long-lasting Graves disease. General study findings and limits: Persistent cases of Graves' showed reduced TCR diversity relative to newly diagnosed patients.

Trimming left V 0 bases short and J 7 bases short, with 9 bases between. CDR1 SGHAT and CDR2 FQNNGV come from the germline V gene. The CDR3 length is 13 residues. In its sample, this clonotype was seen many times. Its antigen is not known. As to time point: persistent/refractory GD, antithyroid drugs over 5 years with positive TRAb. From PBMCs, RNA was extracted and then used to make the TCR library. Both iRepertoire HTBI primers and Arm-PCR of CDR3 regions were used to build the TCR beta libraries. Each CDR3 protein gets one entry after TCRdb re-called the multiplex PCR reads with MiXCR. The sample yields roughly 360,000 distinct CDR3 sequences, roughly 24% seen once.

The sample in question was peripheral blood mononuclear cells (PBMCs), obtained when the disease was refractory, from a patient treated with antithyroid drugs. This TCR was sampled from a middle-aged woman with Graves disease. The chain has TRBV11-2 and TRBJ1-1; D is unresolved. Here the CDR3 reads CASSLDPNIEAFF. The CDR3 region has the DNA TGTGCCAGCAGCTTAGATCCCAATATTGAAGCTTTCTTT.